This T cell receptor (beta chain) was sequenced during a study of beta chain features in type 1 diabetes. This clone was detected only a few times. Its matching antigen is unknown. The V and J ends lost 5 bases and 7 bases, in that order; junction bases with no gene match: 2. Germline V gene sequence: CDR1 SGHAT, CDR2 FQDESV (reference sequence). The CDR3 consists of 13 residues. Whole-study findings and limits: In all four CD4+ subsets, TCRB CDR3 length was significantly, moderately reduced in type 1 diabetes.

The whole isolated RNA underwent reverse transcription, so sequencing captured expressed TCRB transcripts. Method: immunoSEQ multiplex PCR; TCRdb's copy keeps in-frame clones and lacks some. The sample includes roughly 160,000 clones, 6.5% to 9.5% of them seen just once. The chain has TRBV11-1 and TRBJ1-6; 7 bases map to TRBD1. This receptor was identified in a woman in her forties with type 1 diabetes. The specimen was central memory CD4+ T cells from blood. The CDR3 loop reads CASSVQGNSPLHF. In DNA form, the CDR3 reads TGTGCCAGCAGCGTACAGGGGAATTCACCCCTCCACTTT.